The rows below give T cell receptor beta chains drawn from one sample of a study of blood T cell repertoires in COVID-19. The assay was immunoSEQ multiplex PCR, and TCRdb's table has in-frame clones only and misses some. This table holds approximately 98,000 clones, 70% to 90% found once. Sequenced material: peripheral blood. These TCRs come from a man between 60 and 75 years old with acute or convalescent COVID-19. Each CDR3 is given with its conserved first and last residue. Each record gives: D gene, J gene, clone size, V gene, CDR3 protein, CDR3 DNA. A D gene is named only where the DNA matches it firmly. Some rows have no size entry. The others give once, few or many, or a class for an expanded clone.

TRBD2,TRBJ2-1,-,TRBV6-2/TRBV6-3,CASSYPLAGVYNEQFF,TGTGCCAGCAGTTACCCCCTAGCGGGAGTATACAATGAGCAGTTCTTC
TRBD2,TRBJ2-3,-,TRBV29-1,CSVTKGSLAGNRDTQYF,TGCAGCGTTACAAAGGGGTCACTAGCGGGAAATCGGGATACGCAGTATTTT
-,TRBJ2-3,-,TRBV11-3,CASSFDRRTDTQYF,TGTGCCAGCAGCTTCGACAGACGCACAGATACGCAGTATTTT
TRBD1,TRBJ1-4,-,TRBV29-1,CSVGTTGAVEKLFF,TGCAGCGTTGGAACGACAGGGGCGGTAGAAAAACTGTTTTTT
-,TRBJ1-1,-,TRBV6-5,CASKSYGEGAFF,TGTGCCAGCAAATCGTACGGGGAGGGAGCTTTCTTT
TRBD1,TRBJ2-3,-,TRBV6-5,CASNPGTGSTGTQYF,TGTGCCAGCAACCCCGGGACAGGGTCAACGGGTACGCAGTATTTT
TRBD1,TRBJ1-1,-,TRBV29-1,CSVETGMNTEAFF,TGCAGCGTGGAGACAGGGATGAACACTGAAGCTTTCTTT
TRBD2,TRBJ2-3,-,TRBV2,CASSEAWASGSTDTQYF,TGTGCCAGCAGTGAAGCGTGGGCTAGCGGAAGCACAGATACGCAGTATTTT
-,TRBJ2-2,-,TRBV5-1,CASSLARDSGELFF,TGCGCCAGCAGCTTGGCACGGGATTCCGGGGAGCTGTTTTTT
-,TRBJ1-4,-,TRBV11-3,CASSLRSGTNEKLFF,TGTGCCAGCAGCTTAAGGAGTGGAACTAATGAAAAACTGTTTTTT
TRBD1,TRBJ1-2,-,TRBV3-1/TRBV3-2,CASSQDDRGHGYTF,TGTGCCAGCAGCCAAGATGACAGGGGCCATGGCTACACCTTC
-,TRBJ2-7,few,TRBV25-1,CASSDPHRDEQYF,TGTGCCAGCAGTGATCCCCACCGGGACGAGCAGTACTTC
-,TRBJ2-4,-,TRBV6-5,CASSYDRIEAKNIQYF,TGTGCCAGCAGCTACGACAGGATAGAAGCCAAAAACATTCAGTACTTC
-,TRBJ1-5,-,TRBV12-3/TRBV12-4,CASTTTQGQPQHF,TGTGCCAGCACCACGACCCAGGGTCAGCCCCAGCATTTT
TRBD1,TRBJ1-2,-,TRBV7-8,CASSPGTGYYGYTF,TGTGCCAGCAGCCCAGGGACAGGGTATTATGGCTACACCTTC
-,TRBJ2-7,-,TRBV27,CASSPSGVPTYEQYF,TGTGCCAGCAGTCCATCAGGGGTCCCCACCTACGAGCAGTACTTC
-,TRBJ2-2,once,TRBV21-1,CATGFPTGSTGELFF,TGTGCCACCGGATTCCCGACAGGGTCAACCGGGGAGCTGTTTTTT
-,TRBJ2-3,once,TRBV7-8,CASSTLEPGDTQYF,TGTGCCAGCAGCACCCTCGAACCGGGAGACACGCAGTATTTT
-,TRBJ1-2,-,TRBV7-8,CASSGDTSYGYTF,TGTGCCAGCAGCGGGGACACCTCCTATGGCTACACCTTC
TRBD1,TRBJ2-6,-,TRBV30,CAWSGTALSGANVLTF,TGTGCCTGGAGCGGGACAGCCCTCTCTGGGGCCAACGTCCTGACTTTC
TRBD1,TRBJ2-7,-,TRBV28,CASSPGQGGGQYF,TGTGCCAGCAGTCCGGGACAGGGCGGGGGGCAGTACTTC
-,TRBJ2-1,-,TRBV29-1,CSVEDTGFSYNEQFF,TGCAGCGTTGAAGACACAGGGTTCTCCTACAATGAGCAGTTCTTC
-,TRBJ1-2,once,TRBV7-9,CASSSTTTNYGYTF,TGTGCCAGCAGTTCAACGACAACGAACTATGGCTACACCTTC
-,TRBJ1-1,-,TRBV25-1,CASAESSEAFF,TGTGCCAGCGCCGAGAGCTCTGAAGCTTTCTTT
TRBD2,TRBJ2-3,-,TRBV2,CASSGSIGRTDTQYF,TGTGCCAGCAGTGGGTCCATCGGGAGGACAGATACGCAGTATTTT
-,TRBJ1-1,few,TRBV6-4,CASSREENTEAFF,TGTGCCAGCAGCCGAGAGGAGAACACTGAAGCTTTCTTT
-,TRBJ2-7,-,TRBV19,CASSTNSRGPYEQYF,TGTGCCAGTAGTACAAATTCCCGTGGCCCCTACGAGCAGTACTTC
TRBD1,TRBJ1-6,few,TRBV7-8,CASSLTGQLNSPLHF,TGTGCCAGCAGTTTGACGGGACAGCTTAATTCACCCCTCCACTTT
TRBD1,TRBJ1-2,-,TRBV6-1,CASSERGGYDGYTF,TGTGCCAGCAGTGAAAGAGGGGGCTATGATGGCTACACCTTC
TRBD2,TRBJ2-3,-,TRBV29-1,CSVERGYTDTQYF,TGCAGCGTTGAGCGGGGGTACACAGATACGCAGTATTTT
-,TRBJ2-7,-,TRBV5-1,CASSSGTSSSYEQYF,TGCGCCAGCAGCTCCGGGACATCGAGCTCCTACGAGCAGTACTTC
TRBD1,TRBJ1-2,-,TRBV5-1,CASSLDRDSYGYTF,TGCGCCAGCAGCTTGGACCGGGACAGCTATGGCTACACCTTC
-,TRBJ1-5,-,TRBV19,CASSIEGGRREQPQHF,TGTGCCAGTAGTATAGAGGGGGGGCGCCGGGAGCAGCCCCAGCATTTT
-,TRBJ1-1,-,TRBV10-3,CAISSQGNTEAFF,TGTGCCATCAGTTCTCAGGGAAACACTGAAGCTTTCTTT
TRBD2,TRBJ2-5,-,TRBV5-4,CASSLGLAGGPQETQYF,TGTGCCAGCAGCCTCGGACTAGCGGGGGGCCCCCAAGAGACCCAGTACTTC
-,TRBJ1-2,-,TRBV6-5,CASSYWGGYTF,TGTGCCAGCAGTTACTGGGGCGGCTACACCTTC
TRBD1,TRBJ2-7,-,TRBV9,CASSVGLGQGVDEQYF,TGTGCCAGCAGCGTAGGTCTGGGACAGGGAGTCGACGAGCAGTACTTC
TRBD1,TRBJ2-5,-,TRBV3-1/TRBV3-2,CASNTDRVGGETQYF,TGTGCCAGCAACACGGACAGGGTGGGAGGAGAGACCCAGTACTTC
TRBD1,TRBJ2-5,few,TRBV6-5,CASLGGDETQYF,TGTGCCAGCCTAGGGGGCGATGAGACCCAGTACTTC
TRBD2,TRBJ2-5,-,TRBV9,CASSVGAGELGRTQYF,TGTGCCAGCAGCGTAGGGGCGGGAGAATTGGGCAGGACCCAGTACTTC